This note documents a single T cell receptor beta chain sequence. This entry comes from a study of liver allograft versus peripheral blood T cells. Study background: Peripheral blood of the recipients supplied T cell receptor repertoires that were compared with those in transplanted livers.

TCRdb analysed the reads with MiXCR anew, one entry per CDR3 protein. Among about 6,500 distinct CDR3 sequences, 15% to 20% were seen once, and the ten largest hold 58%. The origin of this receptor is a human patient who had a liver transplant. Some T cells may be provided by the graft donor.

CDR3 sequence: CAWSVGDRNEQYF. CDR3 coding DNA: TGTGCCTGGAGTGTAGGGGACAGGAACGAGCAGTACTTC. The chain carries TRBV30 and TRBJ2-7; TRBD1 aligns across 8 bases. The CDR3 extends over 13 amino acids. Germline CDR1 GTSNPN, CDR2 SVGIG (reference sequence). Germline trimming cut 0 bases from V and 5 bases from J; bases unmatched to any gene: 3.